This T cell receptor beta chain was sequenced during a study of cytomegalovirus exposure and HLA in healthy donors. The protocol was immunoSEQ multiplex PCR, while the TCRdb copy is restricted to in-frame clones and leaves out a portion. The repertoire consists of some 120,000 clones, with 70% to 90% occurring once and the leading ten covering roughly 2%. With respect to this clone: Its antigen is still unknown.

Study findings and constraints: A few of the chains that were CMV-associated were confirmed in vitro to be specific for CMV antigens.

The sample was PBMCs. The TCR was taken from a woman younger than 45 in good health and CMV-seronegative.

CDR3 residues: CASSFSGGASGELFF. As DNA, the CDR3 is TGTGCCAGCAGCTTCAGCGGGGGGGCCTCCGGGGAGCTGTTTTTT. V and J are TRBV5-4 and TRBJ2-2; 10 bases align to TRBD2. With 2 bases clipped from V and 6 bases from J, the junction kept 4 bases outside the gene matches. This CDR3 contains 15 residues. From germline, CDR1 is SGHNT and CDR2 YYREEE (reference sequence).